This T cell receptor (beta chain) originates from a study of T cell repertoires in cytomegalovirus infection. The wider study: Matching HLA type and CMV infection were both indicated by public TCR beta signatures.

Notes on the study in general: The ex vivo response showed dominance by HLA-C-restricted CMV-specific TCR beta clonotypes. Pooled public TCR beta family frequency picked out CMV carriers with the relevant HLA.

TCRdb re-called the reads with MiXCR, one entry per CDR3 protein. The sample shows about 740,000 distinct CDR3 sequences, 35% of them seen only once. Regarding this clonotype: Its antigen is still unknown.

Germline CDR1 and CDR2: DFQATT and SNEGSKA (reference sequence). The germline V and J ends were trimmed by 4 bases and 0 bases, with 12 bases remaining between them. This CDR3 comprises 14 residues. Sequencing input: PBMCs. The rearrangement joins TRBV20-1 to TRBJ1-1; a weak D match, TRBD1 (6 bases). The receptor was derived from a human donor in good health (CMV status not recorded). Some clones in this sample may be carry-over from other donors' samples. CDR3 amino acids: CSATQGSLNTEAFF. DNA for the CDR3: TGCAGTGCTACCCAGGGGTCTTTGAACACTGAAGCTTTCTTT.